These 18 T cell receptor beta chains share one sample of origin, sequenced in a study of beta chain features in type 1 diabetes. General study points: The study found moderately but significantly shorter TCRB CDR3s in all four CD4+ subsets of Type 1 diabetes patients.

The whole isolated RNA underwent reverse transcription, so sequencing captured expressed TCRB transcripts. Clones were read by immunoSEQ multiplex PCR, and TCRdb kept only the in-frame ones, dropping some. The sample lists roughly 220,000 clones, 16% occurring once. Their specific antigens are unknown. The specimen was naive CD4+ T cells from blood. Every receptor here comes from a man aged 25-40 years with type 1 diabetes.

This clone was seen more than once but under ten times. CDR3 loop: CASSTGTVSSGANVLTF. The CDR3 DNA is TGTGCCAGTAGTACTGGGACAGTTAGCTCTGGGGCCAACGTCCTGACTTTC. The V gene is TRBV19, the J gene TRBJ2-6; 7 bases align to TRBD1. The CDR3 contains 17 residues. With 4 bases clipped from V and 0 bases from J, the junction kept 6 bases outside the gene matches. Germline CDR1 is LNHDA and CDR2 is SQIVND (reference sequence).

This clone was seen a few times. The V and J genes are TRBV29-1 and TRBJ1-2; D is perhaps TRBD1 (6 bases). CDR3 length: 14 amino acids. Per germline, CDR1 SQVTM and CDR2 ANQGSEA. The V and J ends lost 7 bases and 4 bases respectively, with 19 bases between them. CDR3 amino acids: CSAADRGRGYGYTF. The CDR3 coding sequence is TGCAGCGCCGCCGACCGGGGGCGAGGCTATGGCTACACCTTC.

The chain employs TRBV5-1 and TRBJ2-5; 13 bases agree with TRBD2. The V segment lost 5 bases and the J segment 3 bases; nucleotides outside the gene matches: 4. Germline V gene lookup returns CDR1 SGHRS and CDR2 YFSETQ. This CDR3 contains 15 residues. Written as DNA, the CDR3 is TGCGCCAGCAGTTTCGGACTAGCGGGAGAAGAGACCCAGTACTTC. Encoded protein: CASSFGLAGEETQYF.

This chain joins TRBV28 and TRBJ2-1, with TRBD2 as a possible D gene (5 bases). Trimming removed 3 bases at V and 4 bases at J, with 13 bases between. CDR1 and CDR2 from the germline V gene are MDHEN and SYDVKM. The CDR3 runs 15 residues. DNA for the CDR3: TGTGCCAGCAGTTTCAAAGCGGCGTTATACAATGAGCAGTTCTTC. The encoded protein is CASSFKAALYNEQFF.

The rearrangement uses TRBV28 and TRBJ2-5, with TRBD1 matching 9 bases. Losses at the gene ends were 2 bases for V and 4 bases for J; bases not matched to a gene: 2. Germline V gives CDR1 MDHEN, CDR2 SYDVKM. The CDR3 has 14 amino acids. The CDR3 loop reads CASSLPDRGETQYF. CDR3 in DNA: TGTGCCAGCAGTTTACCGGACAGGGGAGAGACCCAGTACTTC.

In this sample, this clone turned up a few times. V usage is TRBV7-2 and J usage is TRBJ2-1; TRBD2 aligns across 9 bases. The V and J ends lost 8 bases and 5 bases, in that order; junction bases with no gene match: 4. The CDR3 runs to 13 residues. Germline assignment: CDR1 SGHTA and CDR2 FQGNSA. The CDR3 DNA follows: TGTGCCAGCCGGCGGGAGGGGAACAATGAGCAGTTCTTC. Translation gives CASRREGNNEQFF.

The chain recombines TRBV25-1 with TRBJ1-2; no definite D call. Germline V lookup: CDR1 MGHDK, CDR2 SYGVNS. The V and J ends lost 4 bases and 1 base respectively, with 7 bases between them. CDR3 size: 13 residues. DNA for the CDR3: TGTGCCAGCAGTGGTGGCCTTAACTATGGCTACACCTTC. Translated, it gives CASSGGLNYGYTF.

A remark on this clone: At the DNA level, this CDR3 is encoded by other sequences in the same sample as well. CDR3 coding DNA: TGCAGCGTTGATCGTAGTATGAACACTGAAGCTTTCTTT. Amino acids: CSVDRSMNTEAFF. This chain links TRBV29-1 with TRBJ1-1; D unclear. V was trimmed by 3 bases and J by 0 bases, leaving 8 bases between them. There are 13 residues in the CDR3. Germline CDR1 reads SQVTM; CDR2 reads ANQGSEA.

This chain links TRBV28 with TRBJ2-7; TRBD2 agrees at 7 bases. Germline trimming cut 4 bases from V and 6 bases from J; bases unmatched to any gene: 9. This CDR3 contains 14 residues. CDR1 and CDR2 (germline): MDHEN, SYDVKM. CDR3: CASSSPGGGSEQYF. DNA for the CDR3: TGTGCCAGCAGTTCCCCGGGAGGAGGTTCCGAGCAGTACTTC.

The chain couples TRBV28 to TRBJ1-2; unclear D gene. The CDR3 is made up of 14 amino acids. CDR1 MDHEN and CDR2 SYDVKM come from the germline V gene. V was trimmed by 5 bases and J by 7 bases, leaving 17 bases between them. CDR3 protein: CASSGLGGMAGYTF. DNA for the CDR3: TGTGCCAGCAGTGGATTAGGAGGAATGGCTGGCTACACCTTC.

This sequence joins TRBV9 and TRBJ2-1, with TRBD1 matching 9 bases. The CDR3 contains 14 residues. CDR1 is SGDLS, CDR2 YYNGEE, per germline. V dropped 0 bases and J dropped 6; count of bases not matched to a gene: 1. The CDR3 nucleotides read TGTGCCAGCAGCGTAGGGGACAGGGCCAATGAGCAGTTCTTC. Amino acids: CASSVGDRANEQFF.

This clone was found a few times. The CDR3 is CASSLDPSGVIRLETQYF. The CDR3, as DNA: TGTGCCAGCAGCTTAGACCCTAGTGGTGTAATCCGTTTGGAGACCCAGTACTTC. This sequence joins TRBV7-8 and TRBJ2-5; D ambiguous. Looked up from germline, CDR1 is SGHVS and CDR2 is FQNEAQ. The CDR3 length is 18 residues. V gave up 1 base and J gave up 5 bases, with 23 bases separating them.

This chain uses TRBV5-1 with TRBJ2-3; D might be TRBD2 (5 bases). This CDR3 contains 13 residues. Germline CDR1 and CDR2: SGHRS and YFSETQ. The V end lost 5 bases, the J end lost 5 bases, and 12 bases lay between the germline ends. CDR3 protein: CASRRSGLDTQYF. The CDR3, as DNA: TGCGCCAGCAGGAGATCGGGATTAGATACGCAGTATTTT.

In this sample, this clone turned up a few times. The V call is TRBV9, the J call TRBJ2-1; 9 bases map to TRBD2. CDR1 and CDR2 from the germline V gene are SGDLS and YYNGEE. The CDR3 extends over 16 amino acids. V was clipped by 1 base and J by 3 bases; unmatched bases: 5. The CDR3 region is CASSVRGSGSYNEQFF. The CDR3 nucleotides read TGTGCCAGCAGCGTACGTGGTAGCGGGAGCTACAATGAGCAGTTCTTC.

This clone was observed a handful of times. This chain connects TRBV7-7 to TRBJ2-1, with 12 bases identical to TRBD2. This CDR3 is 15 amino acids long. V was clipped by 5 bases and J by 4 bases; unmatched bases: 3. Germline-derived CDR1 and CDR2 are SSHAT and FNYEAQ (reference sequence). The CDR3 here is CASSPGLAGYNEQFF. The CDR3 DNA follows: TGTGCCAGCAGCCCAGGACTAGCGGGGTACAATGAGCAGTTCTTC.

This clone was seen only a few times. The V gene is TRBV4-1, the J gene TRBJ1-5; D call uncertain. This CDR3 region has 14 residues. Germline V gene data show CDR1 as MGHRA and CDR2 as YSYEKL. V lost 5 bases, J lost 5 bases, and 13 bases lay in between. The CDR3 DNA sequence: TGCGCCAGCAGCTTGGGGAGGGCTGATCAGCCCCAGCATTTT. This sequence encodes CASSLGRADQPQHF.

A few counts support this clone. The CDR3 region is CASSFSAGVPSDTQYF. CDR3 DNA: TGTGCCAGCAGCTTCTCAGCGGGAGTGCCGAGCGATACGCAGTATTTT. The rearrangement links TRBV11-2 to TRBJ2-3, with 8 bases identical to TRBD2. Per the germline V gene, CDR1 is SGHAT and CDR2 is FQNNGV. This CDR3 is 16 amino acids long. The J segment lost 6 bases and the V segment lost 3 bases, leaving 11 bases of the junction unmatched. Using reference TRBV11-2 and TRBJ2-3 for the parts outside the CDR3, the full variable domain is EAGVAQSPRYKIIEKRQSVAFWCNPISGHATLYWYQQILGQGPKLLIQFQNNGVVDDSQLPKDRFSAERLKGVDSTLKIQPAKLEDSAVYLCASSFSAGVPSDTQYFGPGTRLTVL.

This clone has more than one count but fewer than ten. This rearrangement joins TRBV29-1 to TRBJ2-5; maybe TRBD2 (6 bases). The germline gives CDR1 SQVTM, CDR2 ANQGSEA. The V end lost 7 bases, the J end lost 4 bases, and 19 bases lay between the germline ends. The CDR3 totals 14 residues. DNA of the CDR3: TGCAGCGCCACGGGCGCTAGCGTTCGAGAGACCCAGTACTTC. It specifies CSATGASVRETQYF.